This TCR beta chain was documented in a study of blood T cells in healthy people across ages. This clonotype turned up a few times. Using a J-beta primer mix together with a sample-barcoded 5' primer, a second PCR was run for roughly 6 to 12 cycles. TCRdb itself ran the 5' RACE reads through MiXCR, one entry per CDR3 protein. The data hold some 550,000 distinct CDR3 sequences, with roughly 43% observed a single time. The CDR3 is made up of 16 amino acids. Deletions cut 0 bases from V and 5 bases from J, with 17 bases between. Germline V gene lookup returns CDR1 SGHRS and CDR2 YFSETQ. V gene TRBV5-1 combines with J gene TRBJ2-5; the D gene is possibly TRBD1 (6 bases). The receptor's source is a man older than 75 in good health. Sample: blood. The CDR3 DNA follows: TGCGCCAGCAGCTTGGCCGGACAGTCCCCAGGGGAGACCCAGTACTTC. Residues: CASSLAGQSPGETQYF. The whole variable domain, filled in from reference TRBV5-1 and TRBJ2-5, reads KAGVTQTPRYLIKTRGQQVTLSCSPISGHRSVSWYQQTPGQGLQFLFEYFSETQRNKGNFPGRFSGRQFSNSRSEMNVSTLELGDSALYLCASSLAGQSPGETQYFGPGTRLLVL.